This T cell receptor beta chain was captured by sequencing in a study of blood T cell repertoires in COVID-19. As for the study in general: COVID-19 samples from acute and convalescent phases originated in the United States, Italy and Spain.

V was clipped by 5 bases and J by 7 bases; unmatched bases: 15. Germline assignment: CDR1 SGHTA and CDR2 FQGNSA. The CDR3 spans 16 residues. Authors' methods: The authors estimated nucleated cell counts from reference gene primer amplification. Assay used: immunoSEQ multiplex PCR; TCRdb lists only in-frame clones, some missing. V and J calls and clone size follow that table, whereas D and trimming were derived from the DNA. In the table there are roughly 100,000 clones, about 80% of which are singletons. The rearrangement uses TRBV7-2 and TRBJ1-1; the match to TRBD1 covers 8 bases. The TCR comes from a woman aged 60-70 years with acute or convalescent COVID-19. Material for sequencing was peripheral blood. The chain's CDR3 is CASSLSMTGVSLEAFF. CDR3 nucleotides: TGTGCCAGCAGCCTCTCTATGACAGGGGTCTCTCTTGAAGCTTTCTTT.